The source of this T cell receptor beta chain is a study of early T cells in non-severe SARS-CoV-2 infection. This clonotype was seen ten or more times. Germline CDR1 reads SNHLY; CDR2 reads FYNNEI. Trimming shortened V by 0 bases and J by 7 bases, and 15 bases separated the two germline ends. The CDR3 is 15 amino acids. TCRdb independently ran MiXCR on the 5' RACE reads; one entry per CDR3 protein. The sample consists of roughly 65,000 distinct CDR3 sequences, 12% of them appearing once. The V gene is TRBV2, the J gene TRBJ1-1; D gene ambiguous. The clonotype originates from an adult who was a healthcare worker with PCR-confirmed SARS-CoV-2 infection or an uninfected control (not recorded which). The sequenced material came from whole blood. In DNA, the CDR3 is TGTGCCAGCAGTGAAGCACGCCCCGCCAGCTTTGAAGCTTTCTTT. Residues: CASSEARPASFEAFF.